One and the same sample provided the 26 T cell receptor beta chains below, sequenced in a study of blood T cell repertoires in COVID-19. TCRdb's copy holds only in-frame clones and misses some; the assay was immunoSEQ multiplex PCR. The table lists 200,000 to 250,000 clones, 84% of them singletons. Input material: PBMCs or T cells enriched from blood (not recorded which). These receptors all stem from a man between 60 and 75 years old who had recovered from COVID-19.

V gene TRBV7-9 combines with J gene TRBJ1-1; TRBD1 matches at 9 bases. The CDR3 sequence is 13 residues long. Germline assignment: CDR1 SEHNR and CDR2 FQNEAQ (reference sequence). The J segment lost 7 bases and the V segment lost 5 bases, leaving 5 bases of the junction unmatched. CDR3 in amino acids: CASSPRDRVEAFF. The CDR3 DNA is TGTGCCAGCAGCCCCCGGGACAGGGTTGAAGCTTTCTTT.

Only one count was recorded for this clone. The rearrangement joins TRBV5-1 to TRBJ2-3, with D possibly matching TRBD2 (5 bases). V was shortened by 0 bases and J by 1 base, with 9 bases between the two germline ends. This CDR3 comprises 15 residues. CDR1 and CDR2 from the germline V gene are SGHRS and YFSETQ. The CDR3, as DNA: TGCGCCAGCAGCTTGGACGGACTTGGCACAGATACGCAGTATTTT. Translating gives CASSLDGLGTDTQYF.

The V gene is TRBV6-5, the J gene TRBJ2-1; 7 positions agree with TRBD1. This CDR3 has 15 residues. Germline assignment: CDR1 MNHEY and CDR2 SVGAGI. Trimming took 6 bases from V and 5 from J; bases not matched to a gene: 10. The CDR3 protein is CASSPDRVFDNEQFF. As DNA, the CDR3 is TGTGCCAGCAGCCCCGACAGGGTATTCGACAATGAGCAGTTCTTC.

This chain joins TRBV6-1 and TRBJ2-4; no firm D call. This CDR3 comprises 13 residues. Germline values: CDR1 MNHNS, CDR2 SASEGT. V lost 2 bases and J 4 bases, leaving 6 bases between the germline ends. CDR3 in amino acids: CASSENIKNIQYF. Written as DNA, the CDR3 is TGTGCCAGCAGTGAAAATATTAAAAACATTCAGTACTTC.

The chain combines TRBV15 with TRBJ1-2, with 7 bases aligning to TRBD1. J gave up 3 bases and V 3 bases, and 7 bases lay outside the gene matches. The CDR3 totals 15 residues. The V gene's germline CDR1 is LNHNV and CDR2 YYDKDF (reference sequence). The chain's CDR3 is CATSRQTGFDYGYTF. CDR3 coding DNA: TGTGCCACCAGCAGGCAGACAGGGTTCGACTATGGCTACACCTTC.

This CDR3 is CASSLSSGSYNEQFF. As DNA, the CDR3 is TGTGCCAGCAGTTTATCTTCAGGGTCCTACAATGAGCAGTTCTTC. The gene calls are TRBV27 and TRBJ2-1; a weak D match, TRBD1 (5 bases). The CDR3 has 15 residues. Germline V lookup: CDR1 MNHEY, CDR2 SMNVEV (reference sequence). The ends were cut back, 0 bases at V and 1 base at J, with 7 bases in the middle.

J is TRBJ2-4 and V is TRBV5-1; a possible D gene is TRBD2 (6 bases). Germline V gene lookup returns CDR1 SGHRS and CDR2 YFSETQ. Between the trimmed V and J ends, which lost 0 bases and 6 bases, there was a span of 13 bases. The CDR3 runs to 15 residues. CDR3 DNA: TGCGCCAGCAGCTTGGCCGGGGGAACTGGAAACATTCAGTACTTC. Translation gives CASSLAGGTGNIQYF.

This sequence joins TRBV24-1 and TRBJ1-2; perhaps TRBD1 as D (5 bases). The CDR3 spans 13 residues. Trimming took 5 bases from V and 7 from J, leaving 13 bases between them. Germline V gives CDR1 KGHDR, CDR2 SFDVKD. CDR3 loop: CATSGVQGVGYTF. The CDR3 DNA reads TGTGCCACCAGTGGGGTCCAGGGTGTTGGCTACACCTTC.

The chain links TRBV6-1 to TRBJ1-1; the D is unclear. V was trimmed by 2 bases and J by 10 bases, leaving 14 bases between them. Germline CDR1 MNHNS, CDR2 SASEGT. The CDR3 spans 13 residues. The CDR3 loop reads CASSESTLRGAFF. In DNA, the CDR3 is TGTGCCAGCAGTGAAAGTACACTCCGGGGAGCTTTCTTT.

The chain couples TRBV18 to TRBJ1-6; 8 bases are a match to TRBD1. J gave up 5 bases and V 3 bases, and 3 bases lay outside the gene matches. This CDR3 contains 15 residues. The germline CDR1 and CDR2 sequences are KGHSH and LQKENI. The CDR3 loop is CASSPVTGDNSPLHF. CDR3 DNA: TGTGCCAGCTCACCCGTGACAGGGGATAATTCACCCCTCCACTTT.

This rearrangement joins TRBV7-3 to TRBJ1-2; 7 bases are shared with TRBD1. This CDR3 has 14 amino acids. The J segment lost 4 bases and the V segment lost 3 bases, leaving 5 bases of the junction unmatched. CDR1 is SGHTA and CDR2 is FQGTGA in the germline V gene. CDR3 region: CASSFRQGGYGYTF. The CDR3 coding sequence is TGTGCCAGCAGCTTTAGACAGGGTGGCTATGGCTACACCTTC.

This rearrangement joins TRBV2 to TRBJ2-5, with TRBD2 identical over 8 bases. V lost 8 bases and J lost 7; bases outside the gene matches: 9. The CDR3 length is 13 residues. Germline V lookup: CDR1 SNHLY, CDR2 FYNNEI. The chain's CDR3 is CASGSELAATQYF. In nucleotides, the CDR3 is TGTGCCAGCGGTTCGGAACTAGCGGCGACCCAGTACTTC.

The chain couples TRBV7-2 to TRBJ2-6, with D tentatively TRBD1 (6 bases). This CDR3 contains 15 residues. V lost 5 bases to trimming and J lost 2 bases, with 10 bases between them. Germline V gene lookup returns CDR1 SGHTA and CDR2 FQGNSA. In nucleotides, the CDR3 is TGTGCCAGCAGCCTCCGACAGGCTGGGGCCAACGTCCTGACTTTC. It yields the protein CASSLRQAGANVLTF. The entire variable domain, with the rest obtained from reference TRBV7-2 and TRBJ2-6, is as follows: GAGVSQSPSNKVTEKGKDVELRCDPISGHTALYWYRQSLGQGLEFLIYFQGNSAPDKSGLPSDRFSAERTGGSVSTLTIQRTQQEDSAVYLCASSLRQAGANVLTFGAGSRLTVL.

The genes are TRBV7-9 and TRBJ2-1; maybe TRBD2 (5 bases). Looked up from germline, CDR1 is SEHNR and CDR2 is FQNEAQ (reference sequence). The CDR3 is 11 amino acids. The V gene lost 4 bases and the J gene lost 9 bases, with 7 bases spanning the gap. The CDR3 is CASSSGVEQFF. CDR3 nucleotide sequence: TGTGCCAGCAGCTCCGGGGTTGAGCAGTTCTTC.

The chain combines TRBV6-1 with TRBJ1-1, with D perhaps matching TRBD1 (5 bases). Germline assignment: CDR1 MNHNS and CDR2 SASEGT. V was trimmed by 1 base and J by 11 bases, leaving 17 bases between them. The CDR3 length is 14 residues. In DNA form, the CDR3 reads TGTGCCAGCAGTGAAGGCGGCAGGGTGGATTCGGCTTTCTTT. It codes for CASSEGGRVDSAFF.

This clone was seen a single time. This chain joins TRBV14 and TRBJ1-1, with no clear D. This CDR3 has 16 residues. V gave up 4 bases and J gave up 0 bases, with 15 bases separating them. The germline CDR1 and CDR2 sequences are SGHDN and FVKESK. DNA for the CDR3: TGTGCCAGCAGCCTAATACCCCCCGAGCTGAACACTGAAGCTTTCTTT. Translating gives CASSLIPPELNTEAFF.

The J gene is TRBJ1-2, the V gene TRBV30; D uncertain. From germline, CDR1 is GTSNPN and CDR2 SVGIG (reference sequence). Trimming cost V 0 bases and J 7 bases, with 12 bases left between them. This CDR3 spans 13 amino acids. The CDR3 region has the DNA TGTGCCTGGAGTGTAACTAGGGTCGGTGGCTACACCTTC. It yields the protein CAWSVTRVGGYTF.

The chain joins TRBV19 to TRBJ1-2, with D possibly being TRBD1 (5 bases). This CDR3 comprises 15 residues. Germline lookup yields CDR1 LNHDA and CDR2 SQIVND (reference sequence). The V gene lost 5 bases and the J gene lost 3 bases, with 16 bases spanning the gap. This CDR3 is CASSWGGGVDYGYTF. The CDR3 DNA reads as TGTGCCAGTAGTTGGGGCGGAGGGGTCGACTATGGCTACACCTTC. The full variable domain, in which reference TRBV19 and TRBJ1-2 provide the parts outside the CDR3, is DGGITQSPKYLFRKEGQNVTLSCEQNLNHDAMYWYRQDPGQGLRLIYYSQIVNDFQKGDIAEGYSVSREKKESFPLTVTSAQKNPTAFYLCASSWGGGVDYGYTFGSGTRLTVV.

V is TRBV7-8 and J is TRBJ2-5, with TRBD2 matching over 7 bases. Germline V gene lookup returns CDR1 SGHVS and CDR2 FQNEAQ. The CDR3 is made up of 12 amino acids. With 5 bases clipped from V and 3 bases from J, the junction kept 0 bases outside the gene matches. The CDR3 DNA reads TGTGCCAGCAGCGGGACTAAAGAGACCCAGTACTTC. It yields the protein CASSGTKETQYF.

The CDR3 here is CATNKGQGDEQYF. Here the CDR3 DNA reads TGTGCCACCAACAAGGGACAGGGGGACGAGCAGTACTTC. The V gene is TRBV24-1, the J gene TRBJ2-7; TRBD1 matches at 11 bases. With 8 bases clipped from V and 5 bases from J, the junction kept 4 bases outside the gene matches. The germline CDR1 and CDR2 sequences are KGHDR and SFDVKD. The CDR3 is made up of 13 amino acids.

As to this clone: An end of the junction does not agree with germline; a read error may underlie this. At the DNA level, this CDR3 is encoded by other sequences in the same sample as well. CDR3 loop: CASSSNRVSDTGELFF. The CDR3 DNA reads TGCGCCAGCAGCTCCAACAGGGTCTCGGACACCGGGGAGTTGTTTTTT. The chain carries TRBV5-1 and TRBJ2-2, with D maybe TRBD1 (6 bases). The CDR3 runs 16 residues. Germline CDR1 SGHRS, CDR2 YFSETQ.

CDR3 sequence reads: CASIQEETQYF. In DNA, the CDR3 is TGTGCCAGCATCCAGGAAGAGACCCAGTACTTC. V usage is TRBV5-4 and J usage is TRBJ2-5; D not resolved. Trimming removed 6 bases at V and 3 bases at J, with 6 bases between. The germline gives CDR1 SGHNT, CDR2 YYREEE (reference sequence). This CDR3 is built from 11 residues.

The V and J genes are TRBV27 and TRBJ1-2, with D perhaps TRBD1 (5 bases). Trimming cost V 3 bases and J 7 bases, with 12 bases left between them. From germline, CDR1 is MNHEY and CDR2 SMNVEV (reference sequence). The CDR3 totals 13 residues. In DNA, the CDR3 is TGTGCCAGCAGTTTCCAGGGAAAGGGTGGCTACACCTTC. It translates to CASSFQGKGGYTF.

This chain connects TRBV7-9 to TRBJ2-5, with 7 bases fitting TRBD1. The length of the CDR3 is 16 residues. Per germline, CDR1 SEHNR and CDR2 FQNEAQ (reference sequence). V dropped 5 bases and J dropped 0; count of bases not matched to a gene: 9. CDR3 residues: CASSPRQGPYQETQYF. The CDR3 nucleotides are TGTGCCAGCAGCCCTCGACAGGGACCGTACCAAGAGACCCAGTACTTC.

The J gene is TRBJ2-3, the V gene TRBV11-3, with TRBD2 identical over 9 bases. This CDR3 is 16 amino acids long. Germline V gene data show CDR1 as SGHNT and CDR2 as YENEEA. The V gene end was trimmed by 5 bases and the J gene end by 0 bases; junction bases not matched to a gene: 6. CDR3 nucleotides: TGTGCCAGCAGCCTCGGACTAGCGTATAGCACAGATACGCAGTATTTT. Translating it yields CASSLGLAYSTDTQYF.

The rearrangement joins TRBV10-3 to TRBJ1-5; D might be TRBD1 (6 bases). Germline CDR1 and CDR2: ENHRY and SYGVKD. This CDR3 region has 13 residues. V lost 4 bases and J 4 bases, leaving 8 bases between the germline ends. The CDR3 here is CAISGQGNQPQHF. CDR3 nucleotides: TGTGCCATCAGTGGGCAGGGGAATCAGCCCCAGCATTTT.